This T cell receptor beta chain comes out of a study of blood T cell repertoires in COVID-19. Patients at the Seattle site were enrolled during active infection and followed longitudinally. CDR1 SGHRS and CDR2 YFSETQ come from the germline V gene. CDR3 length equals 12 residues. The trim removed 4 bases at V and 6 bases at J, leaving 3 bases unmatched. The repertoire was sequenced with immunoSEQ multiplex PCR; TCRdb's copy has only in-frame clones and lacks some. The repertoire has over 150,000 clones, 85% to 90% of them found once; the top ten carry approximately 10%. This chain links TRBV5-1 with TRBJ1-1, with TRBD1 matching 7 bases. This receptor was obtained from an older woman with COVID-19, enrolled during active disease. The source material was peripheral blood. The CDR3 region has the DNA TGCGCCAGCAGCATCGGACAGGCTGAAGCTTTCTTT. Encoded protein: CASSIGQAEAFF. Based on the CDR3 plus reference TRBV5-1 and TRBJ1-1, the full variable domain is KAGVTQTPRYLIKTRGQQVTLSCSPISGHRSVSWYQQTPGQGLQFLFEYFSETQRNKGNFPGRFSGRQFSNSRSEMNVSTLELGDSALYLCASSIGQAEAFFGQGTRLTVV.